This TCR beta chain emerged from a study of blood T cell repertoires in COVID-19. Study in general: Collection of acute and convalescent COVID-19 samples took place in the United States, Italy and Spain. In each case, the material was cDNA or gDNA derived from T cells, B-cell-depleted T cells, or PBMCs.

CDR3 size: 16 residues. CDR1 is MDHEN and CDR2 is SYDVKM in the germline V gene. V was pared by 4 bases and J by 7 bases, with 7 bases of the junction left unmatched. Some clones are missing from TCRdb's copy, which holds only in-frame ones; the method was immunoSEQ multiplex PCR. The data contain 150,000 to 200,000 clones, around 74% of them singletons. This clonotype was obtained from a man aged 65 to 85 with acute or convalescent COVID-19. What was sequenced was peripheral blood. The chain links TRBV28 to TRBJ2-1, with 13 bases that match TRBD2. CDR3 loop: CASSSWTSGSRNEQFF. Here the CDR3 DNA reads TGTGCCAGCAGTTCCTGGACTAGCGGGAGTCGGAATGAGCAGTTCTTC.